These 22 T cell receptor beta chains were all obtained from the same sample, sequenced in a study of early T cells in non-severe SARS-CoV-2 infection listed by TCRdb under 2021. Library method: 5' RACE. Data came from a NextSeq 500. Clones were called with MiXCR by TCRdb after fastp trimmed the public reads at Q25, and only in-frame beta chains were retained. Entries that share a CDR3 protein sequence are merged under the most common genes and DNA. The sample includes about 80,000 distinct CDR3 sequences, with about an eighth observed a single time. The ten largest clones represent approximately 2.5% of the sample. The sample comprised whole blood. All receptors derive from an adult who was a healthcare worker with PCR-confirmed SARS-CoV-2 infection or an uninfected control (not recorded which).

V gene TRBV12-3 or TRBV12-4 combines with J gene TRBJ2-1; tentative D call: TRBD1 (6 bases). Trimming removed 3 bases at V and 12 bases at J, with 15 bases between. The CDR3 has 13 residues. Written as DNA, the CDR3 is TGTGCCAGCAGTTTTGGAACAGGGCGAGGGCAGTTCTTC. Translating it yields CASSFGTGRGQFF.

J is TRBJ2-1 and V is TRBV10-3, with 11 bases identical to TRBD2. This CDR3 region has 13 residues. Germline CDR1 reads ENHRY; CDR2 reads SYGVKD. V shed 7 bases, J shed 15 bases, and the junction held 11 bases outside the gene matches. CDR3 in amino acids: CAITTSTSGAPFF. The CDR3 DNA reads TGTGCCATCACCACATCGACTAGCGGGGCTCCGTTCTTC.

This clonotype was counted many times. V is TRBV28 and J is TRBJ2-3, with TRBD2 matching 11 bases. This CDR3 is built from 15 residues. CDR1 is MDHEN, CDR2 SYDVKM, per germline. Trimming removed 4 bases from V and 6 bases from J; junction bases left unmatched: 6. The CDR3 region is CASSSLAGGADTQYF. CDR3 bases: TGTGCCAGCAGTTCCTTAGCGGGGGGGGCGGATACGCAGTATTTT.

The genes are TRBV7-6 and TRBJ2-1; 15 bases match TRBD2. The CDR3 runs to 18 residues. Germline values: CDR1 SGHVS, CDR2 FNYEAQ. V dropped 6 bases and J dropped 4; count of bases not matched to a gene: 10. CDR3 nucleotides: TGTGCCAGCAGTCAAGGACTAGCGGGGGGGCGTAGTTACAATGAGCAGTTCTTC. The encoded protein is CASSQGLAGGRSYNEQFF.

This clonotype was counted at least ten times. The rearrangement joins TRBV5-1 to TRBJ2-2; maybe TRBD2 (5 bases). The V gene's germline CDR1 is SGHRS and CDR2 YFSETQ. This CDR3 is 17 amino acids long. V lost 4 bases to trimming and J lost 4 bases, with 20 bases between them. The CDR3, as DNA: TGCGCCAGCAGCGTAGGATCGGGGATGGCGAGCACCGGGGAGCTGTTTTTT. Its translation: CASSVGSGMASTGELFF. Looking up the rest from reference TRBV5-1 and TRBJ2-2 gives the full variable domain: KAGVTQTPRYLIKTRGQQVTLSCSPISGHRSVSWYQQTPGQGLQFLFEYFSETQRNKGNFPGRFSGRQFSNSRSEMNVSTLELGDSALYLCASSVGSGMASTGELFFGEGSRLTVL.

The table lists this clonotype with many counts. The V call is TRBV12-3 or TRBV12-4, the J call TRBJ2-5; TRBD2 matches at 12 bases. The CDR3 covers 14 residues. The V segment lost 7 bases and the J segment 2 bases; nucleotides outside the gene matches: 2. The CDR3 DNA sequence: TGTGCCAGCACTCTAGCGGGGGGGCAAGAGACCCAGTACTTC. Encoded protein: CASTLAGGQETQYF.

In its sample, this clonotype was seen many times. J is TRBJ1-1 and V is TRBV27; 7 positions match TRBD1. The CDR3 contains 14 residues. Losses at the gene ends were 5 bases for V and 4 bases for J; bases not matched to a gene: 7. Germline V CDR1 and CDR2: MNHEY, SMNVEV (reference sequence). CDR3 sequence (DNA): TGTGCCAGCAGTCGTAGGACAGGATCCACTGAAGCTTTCTTT. Its protein product is CASSRRTGSTEAFF.

The chain is built from TRBV18 and TRBJ1-2, with TRBD1 matching over 10 bases. CDR1 is KGHSH and CDR2 is LQKENI in the germline V gene. J lost 2 bases, V lost 3 bases, and 9 bases had no gene match. The CDR3 runs to 17 residues. The CDR3: CASSPPQTGGNNYGYTF. The CDR3 nucleotides read TGTGCCAGCTCACCCCCCCAGACAGGGGGCAACAACTATGGCTACACCTTC.

This clonotype was counted many times. The genes are TRBV7-8 and TRBJ2-7, with D perhaps TRBD2 (6 bases). The CDR3 is 14 amino acids. Trimming took 5 bases from V and 2 from J, leaving 13 bases between them. CDR1 SGHVS and CDR2 FQNEAQ come from the germline V gene. The CDR3 coding sequence is TGTGCCAGCAGCGGGACTTCTAAAGCCTACGAGCAGTACTTC. This translates into CASSGTSKAYEQYF. Combining the CDR3 with reference TRBV7-8 and TRBJ2-7 gives the whole variable domain GAGVSQSPRYKVAKRGQDVALRCDPISGHVSLFWYQQALGQGPEFLTYFQNEAQLDKSGLPSDRFFAERPEGSVSTLKIQRTQQEDSAVYLCASSGTSKAYEQYFGPGTRLTVT.

This clonotype came up many times. The CDR3 is CASSLRGRGGTEAFF. The CDR3, as DNA: TGTGCCAGCAGCTTGCGCGGCAGGGGGGGCACTGAAGCTTTCTTT. V usage is TRBV5-4 and J usage is TRBJ1-1; 7 bases are a match to TRBD1. Losses at the gene ends were 1 base for V and 4 bases for J; bases not matched to a gene: 7. The CDR3 runs 15 residues. The germline gives CDR1 SGHNT, CDR2 YYREEE (reference sequence).

The rearrangement links TRBV7-9 to TRBJ2-7, with TRBD1 identical over 7 bases. The CDR3 consists of 14 residues. The germline V gene has CDR1 SEHNR and CDR2 FQNEAQ (reference sequence). J lost 6 bases, V lost 1 base, and 6 bases had no gene match. CDR3 sequence (DNA): TGTGCCAGCAGCTTAGTTGGGACAGAGGGCGAGCAGTACTTC. Protein product: CASSLVGTEGEQYF.

This clonotype has at least ten counts. This sequence joins TRBV5-4 and TRBJ2-7; 7 bases map to TRBD1. This CDR3 region has 13 residues. The junction had 10 bases not matched to a gene; V was cut back by 0 bases and J by 13 bases. CDR1 is SGHNT, CDR2 YYREEE, per germline (reference sequence). The CDR3 reads CASSLAPATGSYF. The CDR3 coding sequence is TGTGCCAGCAGCTTGGCCCCCGCGACAGGGAGTTACTTC.

This clonotype showed up many times. The chain carries TRBV7-3 and TRBJ1-5; D call uncertain. With 4 bases removed from V and 0 bases from J, the gap between germline ends came to 16 bases. The CDR3 is 17 amino acids. Per the germline V gene, CDR1 is SGHTA and CDR2 is FQGTGA. CDR3 amino acids: CASSCTPCQDSNQPQHF. CDR3 bases: TGTGCCAGCAGCTGCACCCCCTGTCAGGATAGCAATCAGCCCCAGCATTTT.

This clonotype was detected ten times or more. This chain uses TRBV11-2 with TRBJ2-5; a possible D gene is TRBD2 (5 bases). The CDR3 extends over 14 amino acids. The V end was cut by 3 bases, the J end by 0 bases, with 8 bases between. CDR1 is SGHAT and CDR2 is FQNNGV in the germline V gene. The CDR3 loop is CASSLASNQETQYF. The CDR3 bases are TGTGCCAGCAGCTTGGCTAGCAACCAAGAGACCCAGTACTTC.

In this sample, this clonotype turned up a few times. The chain links TRBV12-3 or TRBV12-4 to TRBJ2-7, with D perhaps being TRBD1 or TRBD2 (5 bases each). The V end was cut by 5 bases, the J end by 3 bases, with 17 bases between. This CDR3 has 15 amino acids. The CDR3 DNA is TGTGCCAGCAGTGGGACGGACCCAGGGAACTACGAGCAGTACTTC. It is translated as CASSGTDPGNYEQYF.

This clonotype was seen at least ten times. The chain combines TRBV10-2 with TRBJ1-6; TRBD1 matches at 11 bases. This CDR3 is built from 14 residues. Germline assignment: CDR1 WSHSY and CDR2 SAAADI. The V segment lost 8 bases and the J segment 8 bases; nucleotides outside the gene matches: 5. This CDR3 is CASRGTGGDSPLHF. Here the CDR3 DNA reads TGCGCCAGCCGAGGGACAGGGGGTGATTCACCCCTCCACTTT.

This chain connects TRBV6-2 or TRBV6-3 to TRBJ2-1; 12 nucleotides line up with TRBD2. The germline V gene encodes CDR1 MNHEY and CDR2 SVGEGT. The junction had 16 bases not matched to a gene; V was cut back by 3 bases and J by 7 bases. CDR3 size: 19 residues. CDR3 protein: CASSYILGLAGRRVNEQFF. CDR3 bases: TGTGCCAGCAGTTATATCTTGGGACTAGCGGGCCGCCGGGTGAATGAGCAGTTCTTC.

The gene calls are TRBV6-2 or TRBV6-3 and TRBJ2-4; possible D gene TRBD2, 5 bases. This CDR3 region has 14 residues. Per the germline V gene, CDR1 is MNHEY and CDR2 is SVGEGT. The V end lost 7 bases, the J end lost 2 bases, and 12 bases lay between the germline ends. CDR3 sequence: CASNPRGPKNIQYF. CDR3 DNA: TGTGCCAGCAACCCACGGGGTCCCAAAAACATTCAGTACTTC.

Many counts were recorded for this clonotype. This chain connects TRBV2 to TRBJ1-6, with D possibly being TRBD1 (6 bases). This CDR3 is 14 amino acids long. Germline loops: CDR1 SNHLY, CDR2 FYNNEI. The V end lost 5 bases, the J end lost 10 bases, and 15 bases lay between the germline ends. The CDR3 region has the DNA TGTGCCAGCAGTTTTACACAGGGACGGTCACCCCTCCACTTT. It yields the protein CASSFTQGRSPLHF.

This rearrangement joins TRBV5-1 to TRBJ2-5; 7 nucleotides align to TRBD2. The CDR3 extends over 14 amino acids. Germline lookup yields CDR1 SGHRS and CDR2 YFSETQ. The J segment lost 5 bases and the V segment lost 0 bases, leaving 4 bases of the junction unmatched. The CDR3 bases are TGCGCCAGCAGCTTGGGAAGCGGGAAGGAGACCCAGTACTTC. This translates into CASSLGSGKETQYF.

V and J are TRBV7-2 and TRBJ2-7, with D uncertain. Germline-derived CDR1 and CDR2 are SGHTA and FQGNSA. Trimming took 2 bases from V and 3 from J, leaving 11 bases between them. This CDR3 is 14 amino acids long. The DNA for the CDR3 is TGTGCCAGCAGCTTACAGGACGAATACTACGAGCAGTACTTC. This translates into CASSLQDEYYEQYF.

As concerns this clonotype: A much more abundant neighbour one base away suggests this may be a read error. V is TRBV5-4 and J is TRBJ2-1; D gene uncertain. CDR1 SGHNT and CDR2 YYREEE come from the germline V gene (reference sequence). The length of the CDR3 is 15 residues. V lost 3 bases and J lost 5, with 15 bases in between. CDR3 in amino acids: CASSSDILGHNEQFF. CDR3 sequence (DNA): TGTGCCAGCAGCTCCGACATTCTAGGGCACAATGAGCAGTTCTTC.